A single T cell receptor beta chain is shown here with its context. Germline V gives CDR1 SEHNR, CDR2 FQNEAQ (reference sequence). The V end was cut by 3 bases, the J end by 4 bases, with 15 bases between. This CDR3 is 15 amino acids long. This entry comes from a study of blood T cell repertoires in COVID-19. Whole-study context: Sources were T cells, B-cell-depleted T cells, or PBMCs; the material itself was cDNA or gDNA.

Sequencing was performed with immunoSEQ multiplex PCR; in TCRdb, only in-frame clones are kept and a portion is missing. The sample yields about 40,000 clones, roughly 88% seen once. This TCR derives from a woman in her sixties or seventies with acute or convalescent COVID-19. The sequencing input was peripheral blood. This chain uses TRBV7-9 with TRBJ2-5; D may be TRBD1 (5 bases). The CDR3 region is CASSFIPRVGETQYF. The DNA for the CDR3 is TGTGCCAGCAGCTTTATCCCCAGGGTTGGAGAGACCCAGTACTTC. Filled out from reference TRBV7-9 and TRBJ2-5, the complete variable domain reads DTGVSQNPRHKITKRGQNVTFRCDPISEHNRLYWYRQTLGQGPEFLTYFQNEAQLEKSRLLSDRFSAERPKGSFSTLEIQRTEQGDSAMYLCASSFIPRVGETQYFGPGTRLLVL.